Presented here are 8 T cell receptor beta chains from one specimen sequenced in a study of blood T cells in healthy people across ages. Sample-barcoded 5' priming and a J-beta primer mix drove a second PCR of 7 to 11 cycles. One entry per CDR3 protein results from TCRdb running MiXCR on the 5' RACE reads. The top ten clones hold 30% of a sample with about 690,000 distinct CDR3 sequences, roughly 43% of them seen once. The specimen sequenced was blood. The receptor set was obtained from a man older than 75 in good health.

The chain links TRBV7-9 to TRBJ1-5; TRBD1 agrees at 7 bases. The CDR3 spans 16 residues. The V gene's germline CDR1 is SEHNR and CDR2 FQNEAQ (reference sequence). The J segment lost 0 bases and the V segment lost 4 bases, leaving 6 bases of the junction unmatched. The CDR3 loop is CASSSWTGGSNQPQHF. The CDR3 region has the DNA TGTGCCAGCAGCTCGTGGACAGGCGGTAGCAATCAGCCCCAGCATTTT.

This clonotype was counted a single time. V usage is TRBV28 and J usage is TRBJ2-4; maybe TRBD2 (6 bases). The DNA end lines up better with TRBJ2-7; the J call may be wrong. This CDR3 is 12 amino acids long. Germline V gene sequence: CDR1 MDHEN, CDR2 SYDVKM. DNA for the CDR3: TGTGCCACGTCTGGCGGGATATACGAGCAGTACTTC. Its protein is CATSGGIYEQYF.

The CDR3 DNA reads TGTGCCTGGATGAGAGTTCGAGAGACCCAGTACTTC. As protein: CAWMRVRETQYF. The rearrangement links TRBV30 to TRBJ2-5; unclear D gene. The CDR3 runs 12 residues. Germline CDR1 is GTSNPN and CDR2 is SVGIG (reference sequence). V gave up 4 bases and J gave up 4 bases, with 10 bases separating them.

In this sample, this clonotype turned up a few times. J is TRBJ1-1 and V is TRBV29-1, with TRBD1 as a possible D gene (5 bases). The germline V gene encodes CDR1 SQVTM and CDR2 ANQGSEA. This CDR3 spans 12 amino acids. The V gene lost 7 bases and the J gene lost 10 bases, with 19 bases spanning the gap. This CDR3 reads CSANVRDQTAFF. The CDR3 DNA is TGCAGCGCCAACGTCCGGGACCAAACAGCTTTCTTT.

This clonotype was seen at least ten times. Here the CDR3 reads CASSPRDRPRGTQYF. DNA of the CDR3: TGTGCCAGCAGTCCGAGGGACAGGCCCCGGGGGACCCAGTACTTC. The chain couples TRBV6-5 to TRBJ2-5, with 8 bases identical to TRBD1. The V and J ends lost 5 bases and 7 bases, in that order; junction bases with no gene match: 12. There are 15 residues in the CDR3. Germline V gene data show CDR1 as MNHEY and CDR2 as SVGAGI.

The chain combines TRBV5-1 with TRBJ2-5, with TRBD2 matching 9 bases. V lost 2 bases to trimming and J lost 1 base; unmatched junction nucleotides: 6. This CDR3 is 16 amino acids long. Per germline, CDR1 SGHRS and CDR2 YFSETQ. The CDR3 loop reads CASSFGAGGGQETQYF. The CDR3 region has the DNA TGCGCCAGCAGCTTCGGAGCGGGGGGTGGCCAAGAGACCCAGTACTTC.

The gene calls are TRBV7-2 and TRBJ2-7; tentative D call: TRBD2 (6 bases). V was cut by 5 bases and J by 6 bases, with 14 bases left in between. Per the germline V gene, CDR1 is SGHTA and CDR2 is FQGNSA. The CDR3 sequence is 13 residues long. CDR3: CASSRDFNGEQYF. The CDR3 region has the DNA TGTGCCAGCAGCAGGGACTTTAACGGCGAGCAGTACTTC.

This clonotype was recorded a few times. The V gene is TRBV7-2, the J gene TRBJ2-7, with D possibly being TRBD1 (5 bases). This CDR3 region has 15 residues. Germline lookup yields CDR1 SGHTA and CDR2 FQGNSA. With 4 bases removed from V and 1 base from J, the gap between germline ends came to 14 bases. The CDR3 sequence: CASSSSRVGSYEQYF. Here the CDR3 DNA reads TGTGCCAGCAGCTCAAGCAGGGTGGGGTCCTACGAGCAGTACTTC. Drawing the rest from reference TRBV7-2 and TRBJ2-7, the complete variable domain is GAGVSQSPSNKVTEKGKDVELRCDPISGHTALYWYRQSLGQGLEFLIYFQGNSAPDKSGLPSDRFSAERTGGSVSTLTIQRTQQEDSAVYLCASSSSRVGSYEQYFGPGTRLTVT.